The sequence of this T cell receptor (beta chain) was determined in a study of T cells after yellow fever vaccination. Study-level findings and limits: Secondary responses were weaker yet peaked faster, day 5 versus 15. Abundant bulk-population clonotypes could contaminate the FACS-sorted repertoires. The booster response re-showed most primary clones: over 95% CD4, more than 80% CD8.

Conversion of TCR transcripts into cDNA relied on 5'RACE template switching, which added a universal primer site and UMIs. TCRdb re-called the 5' RACE reads through MiXCR, storing one row per CDR3 protein. The sample shows some 300,000 distinct CDR3 sequences, roughly 8.7% of them seen only once. Comments on this clonotype: Its antigen is still unknown.

Germline-derived CDR1 and CDR2 are MGHRA and YSYEKL. V gave up 0 bases and J gave up 4 bases, with 8 bases separating them. The CDR3 is made up of 14 amino acids. V is TRBV4-1 and J is TRBJ2-3, with D possibly TRBD1 on 6 matching bases. Here the sequenced sample was CD4+ T cells sorted from PBMCs, taken 5 days after the yellow fever booster vaccination. The receptor was derived from a man between 18 and 35 years old who received the YFV17D yellow fever vaccine. The DNA of the CDR3 is TGCGCCAGCAGCCAAGATCCAGGGGCAGATACGCAGTATTTT. The encoded protein is CASSQDPGADTQYF.